This passage covers 10 T cell receptor beta chains from one sample sequenced in a study of blood T cell repertoires in COVID-19. Profiled with immunoSEQ multiplex PCR; TCRdb holds only in-frame clones, not every one. The sample carries approximately 98,000 clones, under 85% recorded once. The sequenced material came from peripheral blood. Receptor source: a woman aged 70 to 79 with acute or convalescent COVID-19.

The rearrangement links TRBV7-9 to TRBJ2-5, with a tentative D call TRBD1 (6 bases). CDR3 length: 14 amino acids. V was cut by 1 base and J by 5 bases, with 11 bases left in between. Per germline, CDR1 SEHNR and CDR2 FQNEAQ (reference sequence). The CDR3 DNA reads TGTGCCAGCAGCTTAGATGGGGGCCCCGAGACCCAGTACTTC. Its translation: CASSLDGGPETQYF.

The chain uses TRBV19 and TRBJ1-1; tentative D call: TRBD1 (5 bases). The CDR3 loop spans 17 amino acids. Trimming removed 5 bases at V and 0 bases at J, with 19 bases between. CDR1 is LNHDA, CDR2 SQIVND, per germline (reference sequence). DNA of the CDR3: TGTGCCAGTAGTCGTACGGGGGTACCCTTAGTGAACACTGAAGCTTTCTTT. It is translated as CASSRTGVPLVNTEAFF.

The rearrangement joins TRBV19 to TRBJ1-5; D is unresolved. V lost 3 bases to trimming and J lost 4 bases, with 4 bases between them. Germline V gives CDR1 LNHDA, CDR2 SQIVND (reference sequence). The CDR3 has 12 residues. The CDR3 loop reads CASSILNQPQHF. DNA for the CDR3: TGTGCCAGTAGTATCCTTAATCAGCCCCAGCATTTT.

This chain links TRBV12-3 or TRBV12-4 with TRBJ2-1; D gene ambiguous. Trimming left V 5 bases short and J 7 bases short, with 9 bases between. The CDR3 totals 12 residues. In nucleotides, the CDR3 is TGTGCCAGCAGTCCCAACGAGAATGAGCAGTTCTTC. Translation gives CASSPNENEQFF.

This clone appeared a few times. The chain uses TRBV14 and TRBJ2-7; a weak D match, TRBD2 (6 bases). In germline, CDR1 is SGHDN, CDR2 FVKESK. The germline V and J ends were trimmed by 4 bases and 4 bases, with 17 bases remaining between them. The CDR3 is 15 amino acids. The CDR3 is CASSPYSGIHYEQYF. The CDR3 DNA is TGTGCCAGCAGCCCGTATAGCGGCATCCATTACGAGCAGTACTTC.

This rearrangement joins TRBV5-1 to TRBJ1-3; 9 nucleotides match TRBD1. With V trimmed by 8 bases and J by 0 bases, 6 bases remained unmatched. CDR1 and CDR2 from the germline V gene are SGHRS and YFSETQ. The CDR3 contains 15 residues. The CDR3 sequence: CASMTGGNSGNTIYF. In DNA, the CDR3 is TGCGCCAGTATGACAGGGGGTAACTCTGGAAACACCATATATTTT.

The rearrangement links TRBV5-1 to TRBJ1-2, with D uncertain. The CDR3 covers 14 residues. The germline V gene encodes CDR1 SGHRS and CDR2 YFSETQ. Trimming took off 0 bases at V and 4 bases at J, with 10 bases between the two ends. CDR3: CASSLDPIPYGYTF. The DNA for the CDR3 is TGCGCCAGCAGCTTGGATCCCATCCCCTATGGCTACACCTTC.

The chain carries TRBV6-4 and TRBJ2-1; 9 bases are shared with TRBD1. V shed 6 bases and J 0 bases; nucleotides not matched to a gene: 3. The V gene's germline CDR1 is MRHNA and CDR2 SNTAGT. The CDR3 sequence is 15 residues long. The CDR3 loop reads CASRGQGSSYNEQFF. CDR3 nucleotide sequence: TGTGCCAGCAGAGGACAGGGGAGCTCCTACAATGAGCAGTTCTTC.

The chain links TRBV10-3 to TRBJ2-1; maybe TRBD1 (6 bases). CDR1 ENHRY and CDR2 SYGVKD come from the germline V gene. The CDR3 extends over 14 amino acids. V lost 6 bases and J lost 7, with 16 bases in between. CDR3 DNA sequence: TGTGCCATCAGCGATCTGGACAGTTGGAATGAGCAGTTCTTC. Translating it yields CAISDLDSWNEQFF.

J is TRBJ2-3 and V is TRBV7-9; D might be TRBD2 (5 bases). This CDR3 region has 12 residues. Trimming shortened V by 3 bases and J by 4 bases, and 5 bases separated the two germline ends. CDR1 is SEHNR and CDR2 is FQNEAQ in the germline V gene (reference sequence). CDR3 in amino acids: CASSFGADTQYF. The CDR3 region has the DNA TGTGCCAGCAGCTTCGGGGCAGATACGCAGTATTTT.